The clone carrying this T cell receptor (beta chain) came up a few times. Antigen specificity is unknown. Alpha and beta libraries were amplified separately from the second PCR onward. CD4 T cells were positively selected, then CD8 T cells from the CD4-negative fraction. This sample stems from a study of naive and memory T cell subsets. General study results and limits: A few larger clonotypes appeared in naive repertoires, especially CD8, possibly memory cells re-expressing CD45RA.

V was clipped by 3 bases and J by 2 bases; unmatched bases: 10. The CDR3 length is 17 residues. CDR1 and CDR2 from the germline V gene are SGDLS and YYNGEE. Both TRBC1 and TRBC2 were covered by a beta constant-region primer of two equimolar oligonucleotides. Nested alpha and beta constant-region primers with the SP2 primer drove four PCR rounds on ligated cDNA. TCRdb re-derived calls from the UMI-ligation and nested PCR reads in MiXCR, one entry per CDR3 protein. Of 130,000 to 150,000 distinct CDR3 sequences listed, roughly 20% were seen once; the top ten hold over 0.09%. The source of this sequence is a human donor in good health. Source material: naive CD4+ T cells from blood. This chain connects TRBV9 to TRBJ2-5; 10 nucleotides match TRBD2. For the CDR3, the DNA is TGTGCCAGCAGCGGAGACCTGGGGACTAGCGAACAAGAGACCCAGTACTTC. This codes for CASSGDLGTSEQETQYF. The variable domain in full, with the rest retrieved from reference TRBV9 and TRBJ2-5, is DSGVTQTPKHLITATGQRVTLRCSPRSGDLSVYWYQQSLDQGLQFLIQYYNGEERAKGNILERFSAQQFPDLHSELNLSSLELGDSALYFCASSGDLGTSEQETQYFGPGTRLLVL.